The source of this T cell receptor beta chain is a study of regulatory T cells in long-lasting Graves disease. Stated time point: persistent/refractory GD, antithyroid drugs over 5 years with positive TRAb. Extracted PBMC RNA gave rise to the TCR library. Graves' disease diagnosis was established per American Thyroid Association guidelines. As a group, patients came from one endocrinology department in Xi'an, China. This clonotype was found many times. Trimming left V 6 bases short and J 2 bases short, with 11 bases between. The CDR3 is 13 amino acids. CDR1 and CDR2 (germline): KGHSH, LQKENI. Combining iRepertoire HTBI primers with Arm-PCR of CDR3 regions, the authors built TCR beta libraries. Original processing notes: Spanning all samples, the identified segments comprised 60 to 80 TRBV and more than 11 TRBJ. TCRdb fed the multiplex PCR reads into MiXCR, producing one record per CDR3 protein. The V and J calls and clone size are TCRdb's, not the authors'. The sample carries under 500,000 distinct CDR3 sequences, roughly 20% recorded once.

The TCR sequence derives from a female donor with Graves disease. The chain employs TRBV18 and TRBJ2-7; no firm D call. The input for sequencing was peripheral blood mononuclear cells (PBMCs), taken when the disease was refractory, from a patient treated with antithyroid drugs. The CDR3 nucleotides read TGTGCCAGCTCTAACAAGGTTACCTACGAGCAGTACTTC. It is translated as CASSNKVTYEQYF.